This T cell receptor beta chain was profiled in a study of blood T cell repertoires in COVID-19 (dated by TCRdb to between 2020 and 2021). Study-level background: Samples from collaborators originated in the United States, Italy and Spain and spanned both the acute and convalescent phases of COVID-19. Where available, HLA class I and class II types were taken from metadata supplied by the sample provider and were not determined by assay-based typing. Samples were obtained from the ongoing ImmuneRACE study (first 160 participants) and from about 1,300 subjects provided by 6 global collaborators. Subjects who had been exposed to COVID-19, were actively infected with it, or had recovered from it provided the deeply sampled blood TCRbeta repertoires that made up the dataset. A de-identified subject ID, COVID-19 status, age in years and sex were almost always included in the sample metadata. The repertoires were released in a freely available public database meant as a resource for research on the immune response to SARS-CoV-2. The material from the prospective study consisted of cDNA or gDNA derived from T cells, B-cell-depleted T cells, or PBMCs. Overall study outcomes, separate from this receptor: The quantity of clinical and demographic metadata differed by source and by participant and was supplied without curation.

This clone showed up just a few times. What this receptor recognizes is not known. No base quality values were provided; no much bigger clone lies one nucleotide off. The immunoSEQ Assay, a bias-controlled multiplex PCR, was used to amplify TCRbeta CDR3 regions from genomic DNA. In the paper's pipeline: The number of nucleated cells in each sample was estimated by amplification of reference gene primers within the assay. To quantify the absolute abundance of each unique TCRbeta CDR3 rearrangement, sequence reads were collapsed and filtered. For each sample, productive Simpson clonality was calculated by taking the square root of Simpson's diversity index across productive rearrangements. TCRdb limited this immuneACCESS table to in-frame rearrangements with V and J called. A share of clones is missing; checked studies link under half to unresolved V genes, and the rest is unexplained. V, J and clone size reflect that table, while D and trimming were determined from the DNA. The sample includes 120,000 or so clones, with 85% to 90% observed a single time. The ten largest account for approximately 28% of the sample.

CDR1 and CDR2, per the germline V gene (reference sequence), are LNHDA and SQIVND. The CDR3 contains 15 residues, cysteine and phenylalanine counted. This entry keeps only the CDR3 DNA: 45 bases, framed from base 1. V lost 1 base and J lost 5 bases, and the count of bases not matched to a germline gene is 5. Whole blood was collected in K2EDTA tubes by collaborating institutions according to the institutions' own protocols. For TCRbeta analysis, collaborators shipped samples in one of three forms: frozen whole blood, isolated PBMCs, or DNA extracted from either of those sample types. Source material: peripheral blood. Rearrangement joined TRBV19 to TRBJ2-7, with 10 bases in between that match TRBD1. The receptor was isolated from a man aged 65-85 years with active or convalescent COVID-19. The CDR3 has the sequence CASSIGGTGVDEQYF. The nucleotide sequence is TGTGCCAGTAGTATAGGTGGGACAGGGGTGGACGAGCAGTACTTC.